These 30 T cell receptor beta chains were sequenced from one sample in a study of T cells after yellow fever vaccination. TCRdb recomputed calls from the 5' RACE reads with MiXCR, one row per CDR3 protein. The profile shows some 340,000 distinct CDR3 sequences, about 4% of them singletons. The material was PBMCs, obtained 5 days after the yellow fever booster vaccination. All receptors derive from a man between 18 and 35 years old who received the YFV17D yellow fever vaccine.

V usage is TRBV7-9 and J usage is TRBJ1-2; D is unresolved. V dropped 2 bases and J dropped 2 bases, with 6 bases sitting between them. The CDR3 is made up of 13 amino acids. Germline V gene data show CDR1 as SEHNR and CDR2 as FQNEAQ (reference sequence). CDR3 sequence reads: CASSLQENYGYTF. The CDR3 DNA is TGTGCCAGCAGCTTACAAGAGAACTATGGCTACACCTTC.

This clonotype occurred a few times. The chain combines TRBV6-5 with TRBJ2-2, with 9 bases lining up with TRBD1. Germline-derived CDR1 and CDR2 are MNHEY and SVGAGI. V shed 7 bases, J shed 5 bases, and the junction held 11 bases outside the gene matches. CDR3 length equals 16 residues. In DNA, the CDR3 is TGTGCCAGCAAACCGATCGACAGGGGGTTGACCGGGGAGCTGTTTTTT. Translated: CASKPIDRGLTGELFF.

In its sample, this clonotype was seen many times. The rearrangement joins TRBV4-2 to TRBJ2-3; the D gene is possibly TRBD1 (6 bases). The germline V gene encodes CDR1 LGHNA and CDR2 YNFKEQ. The CDR3 loop spans 17 amino acids. Trimming pared 1 base from V and 2 bases from J, leaving 16 bases between. The CDR3 coding sequence is TGTGCCAGCAGCCAAGCCAGGGGTTATGGTTACACAGATACGCAGTATTTT. Its translation is CASSQARGYGYTDTQYF.

This clonotype came up many times. This rearrangement joins TRBV20-1 to TRBJ1-2; D ambiguous. The CDR3 sequence is 11 residues long. From germline, CDR1 is DFQATT and CDR2 SNEGSKA (reference sequence). V was pared by 3 bases and J by 8 bases, with 10 bases between. The CDR3 region has the DNA TGCAGTGCTAGTCCCAGGACCGGCTACACCTTC. Amino acids: CSASPRTGYTF.

V and J are TRBV18 and TRBJ2-1; D uncertain. Germline CDR1 and CDR2: KGHSH and LQKENI. Trimming cost V 4 bases and J 7 bases, with 8 bases left between them. The CDR3 is made up of 12 amino acids. The CDR3 DNA reads TGTGCCAGCTCACAAATGAGGAATGAGCAGTTCTTC. Protein product: CASSQMRNEQFF.

In this sample, this clonotype turned up a few times. The chain carries TRBV5-1 and TRBJ1-6; D might be TRBD1 (5 bases). Trimming removed 4 bases at V and 6 bases at J, with 11 bases between. The germline V gene has CDR1 SGHRS and CDR2 YFSETQ. The CDR3 consists of 14 residues. CDR3 coding DNA: TGCGCCAGCAGCCAGGGTGGCTCTAATTCACCCCTCCACTTT. Translating gives CASSQGGSNSPLHF. Supplemented by reference TRBV5-1 and TRBJ1-6, the full variable domain reads KAGVTQTPRYLIKTRGQQVTLSCSPISGHRSVSWYQQTPGQGLQFLFEYFSETQRNKGNFPGRFSGRQFSNSRSEMNVSTLELGDSALYLCASSQGGSNSPLHFGNGTRLTVT.

The CDR3 here is CASRAGGSSSYEQYF. CDR3 nucleotides: TGTGCCAGCCGCGCAGGGGGATCTTCCTCCTACGAGCAGTACTTC. The chain couples TRBV11-2 to TRBJ2-7; 7 nucleotides line up with TRBD1. The trim removed 8 bases at V and 0 bases at J, leaving 10 bases unmatched. The length of the CDR3 is 15 residues. Germline values: CDR1 SGHAT, CDR2 FQNNGV.

This clonotype was observed a handful of times. The chain links TRBV20-1 to TRBJ2-3; tentative D call: TRBD1 (6 bases). Between the trimmed V and J ends, which lost 6 bases and 0 bases, there was a span of 7 bases. Germline CDR1 reads DFQATT; CDR2 reads SNEGSKA (reference sequence). The CDR3 is 12 amino acids. CDR3 sequence: CSATGSTDTQYF. DNA of the CDR3: TGCAGTGCCACAGGGAGCACAGATACGCAGTATTTT.

Many counts were recorded for this clonotype. The V and J genes are TRBV9 and TRBJ2-2; D is undetermined. The CDR3 runs 15 residues. V was pared by 0 bases and J by 2 bases, with 8 bases between. Germline CDR1 reads SGDLS; CDR2 reads YYNGEE. In nucleotides, the CDR3 is TGTGCCAGCAGCGTAGGGGTCGTCAACACCGGGGAGCTGTTTTTT. Translation gives CASSVGVVNTGELFF.

This clonotype was observed many times. The chain employs TRBV9 and TRBJ1-2; a weak D match, TRBD1 (5 bases). CDR3 length: 13 residues. From germline, CDR1 is SGDLS and CDR2 YYNGEE. The V gene lost 3 bases and the J gene lost 7 bases, with 13 bases spanning the gap. CDR3: CASSEAGRGGYTF. CDR3 nucleotides: TGTGCCAGCAGCGAAGCGGGGCGCGGTGGCTACACCTTC.

At least ten counts were recorded for this clonotype. The rearrangement links TRBV12-3 or TRBV12-4 to TRBJ1-6; no clear D gene. The V end lost 3 bases, the J end lost 0 bases, and 6 bases lay between the germline ends. The length of the CDR3 is 15 residues. The DNA of the CDR3 is TGTGCCAGCAGTTTGGAATCCTCCTATAATTCACCCCTCCACTTT. This encodes CASSLESSYNSPLHF.

This chain joins TRBV20-1 and TRBJ2-7, with TRBD1 matching over 10 bases. The V gene end was trimmed by 6 bases and the J gene end by 7 bases; junction bases not matched to a gene: 12. Germline values: CDR1 DFQATT, CDR2 SNEGSKA (reference sequence). This CDR3 spans 14 amino acids. The CDR3 region has the DNA TGCAGTGCGCGCATCCGGGACAGGGGCGGAGAGCAGTACGTC. It yields the protein CSARIRDRGGEQYV.

This clonotype was observed at least ten times. The rearrangement uses TRBV7-3 and TRBJ2-2, with 9 bases lining up with TRBD1. The germline gives CDR1 SGHTA, CDR2 FQGTGA. Trimming cost V 5 bases and J 4 bases; bases outside gene matches: 5. CDR3 length: 15 residues. The CDR3 protein is CASSPGQGFTGELFF. CDR3 nucleotide sequence: TGTGCCAGCAGCCCGGGACAGGGATTCACCGGGGAGCTGTTTTTT.

This clonotype has ten or more counts. The chain uses TRBV6-5 and TRBJ2-5, with D possibly TRBD2 on 7 matching bases. The germline gives CDR1 MNHEY, CDR2 SVGAGI. This CDR3 is 15 amino acids long. The V end was cut by 6 bases, the J end by 4 bases, with 18 bases between. CDR3 region: CASRPRPGGGETQYF. CDR3 DNA sequence: TGTGCCAGCAGGCCTCGTCCGGGGGGCGGAGAGACCCAGTACTTC.

The chain links TRBV9 to TRBJ2-7; 12 bases are shared with TRBD1. The V gene's germline CDR1 is SGDLS and CDR2 YYNGEE. V was pared by 4 bases and J by 5 bases, with 7 bases of the junction left unmatched. CDR3 size: 15 residues. CDR3 DNA: TGTGCCAGCAGCCGCGGGGGACAGGGGGCGAACGAGCAGTACTTC. Translated, it gives CASSRGGQGANEQYF.

This clonotype was seen a few times. The CDR3: CASSQERGTGAEKLFF. In nucleotides, the CDR3 is TGCGCCAGCAGCCAAGAGAGGGGGACAGGGGCTGAAAAACTGTTTTTT. The chain joins TRBV4-1 to TRBJ1-4, with 10 bases lining up with TRBD1. The CDR3 runs 16 residues. The V and J ends lost 0 bases and 7 bases, in that order; junction bases with no gene match: 5. Germline CDR1 reads MGHRA; CDR2 reads YSYEKL.

A few counts support this clonotype. This rearrangement joins TRBV27 to TRBJ2-5; D is perhaps TRBD2 (6 bases). The germline V gene has CDR1 MNHEY and CDR2 SMNVEV (reference sequence). The germline V and J ends were trimmed by 4 bases and 7 bases, with 16 bases remaining between them. This CDR3 has 14 residues. This chain's CDR3 is CASSSTLAQGTQYF. The CDR3 DNA follows: TGTGCCAGCAGTTCAACTCTAGCGCAGGGGACCCAGTACTTC.

This chain links TRBV20-1 with TRBJ2-2, with TRBD2 identical over 7 bases. CDR1 DFQATT and CDR2 SNEGSKA come from the germline V gene (reference sequence). The CDR3 runs to 12 residues. The V segment lost 7 bases and the J segment 5 bases; nucleotides outside the gene matches: 4. As DNA, the CDR3 is TGCAGTGTCGAAGCGGGGACCGGGGAGCTGTTTTTT. Translation gives CSVEAGTGELFF.

The table lists this clonotype with many counts. The chain employs TRBV27 and TRBJ2-3; D is possibly TRBD2 (6 bases). The V end was cut by 6 bases, the J end by 5 bases, with 21 bases between. CDR3 size: 16 residues. CDR1 and CDR2 (germline): MNHEY, SMNVEV (reference sequence). The CDR3 coding sequence is TGTGCCAGCAGCCCAAACCGCGGGGCTATTAAAGATACGCAGTATTTT. It yields the protein CASSPNRGAIKDTQYF.

This clonotype came up a few times. The chain combines TRBV5-1 with TRBJ1-2; 7 nucleotides line up with TRBD1. The CDR3 length is 14 residues. Germline lookup yields CDR1 SGHRS and CDR2 YFSETQ. V lost 4 bases to trimming and J lost 8 bases; unmatched junction nucleotides: 11. The chain's CDR3 is CASSHRQGSEGYTF. The CDR3 region has the DNA TGCGCCAGCAGCCACCGACAGGGATCGGAAGGCTACACCTTC.

This clonotype has a count of ten or more. This chain links TRBV5-1 with TRBJ2-2, with TRBD2 as a possible D gene (6 bases). This CDR3 region has 14 residues. Germline V gene lookup returns CDR1 SGHRS and CDR2 YFSETQ. V lost 4 bases and J 7 bases, leaving 14 bases between the germline ends. The CDR3: CASSPGLADGELFF. The CDR3 region has the DNA TGCGCCAGCAGCCCGGGACTCGCGGACGGGGAGCTGTTTTTT.

This clonotype was seen only a few times. The chain joins TRBV7-2 to TRBJ2-5, with no clear D. V was clipped by 4 bases and J by 1 base, with 7 bases between them. The CDR3 runs to 13 residues. Germline V lookup: CDR1 SGHTA, CDR2 FQGNSA. In DNA form, the CDR3 reads TGTGCCAGCAGCTACACCCTCCAAGAGACCCAGTACTTC. As protein: CASSYTLQETQYF.

This clonotype was seen a handful of times. The genes are TRBV29-1 and TRBJ1-2; D possibly corresponds to TRBD1 (5 bases). Germline lookup yields CDR1 SQVTM and CDR2 ANQGSEA. This CDR3 is built from 15 residues. V was clipped by 1 base and J by 7 bases, with 19 bases between them. The CDR3 reads CSVEVTLGTFGGYTF. As DNA, the CDR3 is TGCAGCGTTGAAGTGACCCTAGGGACGTTTGGTGGCTACACCTTC.

This clonotype came up many times. The rearrangement links TRBV7-2 to TRBJ1-5; 9 bases are shared with TRBD1. In germline, CDR1 is SGHTA, CDR2 FQGNSA. V lost 5 bases, J lost 5 bases, and 7 bases stayed unmatched. This CDR3 is built from 15 residues. The CDR3 region has the DNA TGTGCCAGCAGCCTGGACAGGGGAGTCTATCAGCCCCAGCATTTT. Amino acid sequence: CASSLDRGVYQPQHF. The full variable domain, its missing parts supplied by reference TRBV7-2 and TRBJ1-5, is GAGVSQSPSNKVTEKGKDVELRCDPISGHTALYWYRQSLGQGLEFLIYFQGNSAPDKSGLPSDRFSAERTGGSVSTLTIQRTQQEDSAVYLCASSLDRGVYQPQHFGDGTRLSIL.

This chain links TRBV20-1 with TRBJ2-3, with no clear D. CDR3 size: 13 residues. From germline, CDR1 is DFQATT and CDR2 SNEGSKA (reference sequence). V was pared by 7 bases and J by 0 bases, with 11 bases between. DNA of the CDR3: TGCAGTGAGGACCCGCCTAGCACAGATACGCAGTATTTT. Amino acids: CSEDPPSTDTQYF.

This clonotype was recorded at least ten times. The V and J genes are TRBV6-6 and TRBJ2-1; perhaps TRBD2 as D (5 bases). The germline V gene encodes CDR1 MNHNY and CDR2 SVGAGI (reference sequence). This CDR3 comprises 14 residues. The germline V and J ends were trimmed by 1 base and 5 bases, with 9 bases remaining between them. CDR3 sequence reads: CASSYLRADNEQFF. In DNA form, the CDR3 reads TGTGCCAGCAGTTACTTGAGGGCTGACAATGAGCAGTTCTTC.

This clonotype was seen a handful of times. The chain combines TRBV19 with TRBJ1-1; D gene unclear. The CDR3 covers 13 residues. Per germline, CDR1 LNHDA and CDR2 SQIVND (reference sequence). Trimming took off 8 bases at V and 1 base at J, with 11 bases between the two ends. CDR3 nucleotides: TGTGCCAGTGCGGGGATACAGAACACTGAAGCTTTCTTT. This gives the protein CASAGIQNTEAFF.

This clonotype was counted only a few times. This sequence joins TRBV5-1 and TRBJ2-1, with D tentatively TRBD2 (7 bases). The CDR3 spans 16 residues. V was shortened by 3 bases and J by 10 bases, with 23 bases between the two germline ends. Germline loops: CDR1 SGHRS, CDR2 YFSETQ. The CDR3 DNA follows: TGCGCCAGCAGCTGGCCCAGTGGGCGGGGGCGGACCGAGCAGTTCTTC. Its protein is CASSWPSGRGRTEQFF.

This clonotype was seen only a few times. The genes are TRBV6-1 and TRBJ1-1, with D maybe TRBD1 (5 bases). Germline CDR1 MNHNS, CDR2 SASEGT. The V end was cut by 2 bases, the J end by 7 bases, with 14 bases between. The CDR3 sequence is 14 residues long. Written as DNA, the CDR3 is TGTGCCAGCAGTGAATTCGCTAGGGGCAGTGAAGCTTTCTTT. Its translation: CASSEFARGSEAFF.

This sequence joins TRBV5-6 and TRBJ2-2; 13 nucleotides align to TRBD2. Germline V gene data show CDR1 as SGHDT and CDR2 as YYEEEE. This CDR3 spans 16 amino acids. Trimming cost V 1 base and J 7 bases; bases outside gene matches: 4. The CDR3: CASSLTSGGASGELFF. Written as DNA, the CDR3 is TGTGCCAGCAGCTTGACTAGCGGGGGGGCCAGCGGGGAGCTGTTTTTT.